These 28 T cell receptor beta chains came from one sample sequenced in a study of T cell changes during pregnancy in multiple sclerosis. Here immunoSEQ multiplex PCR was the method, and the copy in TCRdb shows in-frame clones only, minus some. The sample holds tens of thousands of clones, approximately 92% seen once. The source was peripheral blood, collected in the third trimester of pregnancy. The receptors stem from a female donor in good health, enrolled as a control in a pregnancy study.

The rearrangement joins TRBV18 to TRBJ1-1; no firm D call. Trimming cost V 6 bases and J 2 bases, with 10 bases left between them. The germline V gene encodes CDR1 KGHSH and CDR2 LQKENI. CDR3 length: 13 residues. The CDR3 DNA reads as TGTGCCAGCTCGTCGGGAGGTAACACTGAAGCTTTCTTT. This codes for CASSSGGNTEAFF.

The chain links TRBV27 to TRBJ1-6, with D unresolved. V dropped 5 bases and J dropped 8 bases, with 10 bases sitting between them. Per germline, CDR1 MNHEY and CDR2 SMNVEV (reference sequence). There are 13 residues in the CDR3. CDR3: CASSRDFDSPLHF. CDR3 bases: TGTGCCAGCAGTAGAGATTTTGATTCACCCCTCCACTTT.

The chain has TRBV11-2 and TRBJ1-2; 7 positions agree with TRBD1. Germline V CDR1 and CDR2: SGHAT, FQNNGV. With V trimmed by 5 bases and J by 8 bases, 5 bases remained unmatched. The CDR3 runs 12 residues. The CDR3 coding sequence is TGTGCCAGCAGCCACCGACAGGGAGGCTACACCTTC. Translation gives CASSHRQGGYTF.

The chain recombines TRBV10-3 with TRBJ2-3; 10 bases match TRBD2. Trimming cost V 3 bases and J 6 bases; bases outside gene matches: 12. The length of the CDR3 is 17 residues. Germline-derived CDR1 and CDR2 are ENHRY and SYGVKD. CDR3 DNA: TGTGCCATCAGTGATAGGAGCGGGAGGGCCGTCTGGGATACGCAGTATTTT. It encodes CAISDRSGRAVWDTQYF.

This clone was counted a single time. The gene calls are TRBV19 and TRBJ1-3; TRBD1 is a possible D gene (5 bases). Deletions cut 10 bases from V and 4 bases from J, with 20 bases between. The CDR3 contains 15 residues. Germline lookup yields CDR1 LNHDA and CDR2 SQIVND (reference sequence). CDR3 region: CATRRGFRAGNTIYF. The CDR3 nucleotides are TGTGCCACTCGGAGGGGATTCCGGGCCGGAAACACCATATATTTT.

The CDR3 spells CASSDYGTSGTDTQYF. The CDR3 DNA is TGTGCCAGTAGTGATTACGGGACTAGCGGCACAGATACGCAGTATTTT. The rearrangement links TRBV19 to TRBJ2-3, with 10 positions matching TRBD2. The CDR3 runs 16 residues. Germline V CDR1 and CDR2: LNHDA, SQIVND (reference sequence). The V segment lost 5 bases and the J segment 1 base; nucleotides outside the gene matches: 6.

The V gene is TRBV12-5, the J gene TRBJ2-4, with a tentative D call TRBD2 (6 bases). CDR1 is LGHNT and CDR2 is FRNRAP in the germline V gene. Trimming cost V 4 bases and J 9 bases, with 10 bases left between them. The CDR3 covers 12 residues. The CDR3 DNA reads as TGTGCTAGTGGTTCGTTGGGAGGCATTCAGTACTTC. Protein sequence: CASGSLGGIQYF.

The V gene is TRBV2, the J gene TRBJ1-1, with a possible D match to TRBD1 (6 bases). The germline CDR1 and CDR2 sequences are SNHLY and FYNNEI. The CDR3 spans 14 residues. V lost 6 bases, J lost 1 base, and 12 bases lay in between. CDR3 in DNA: TGTGCCAGCAGGGTCACAGGGAGGAACACTGAAGCTTTCTTT. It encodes CASRVTGRNTEAFF.

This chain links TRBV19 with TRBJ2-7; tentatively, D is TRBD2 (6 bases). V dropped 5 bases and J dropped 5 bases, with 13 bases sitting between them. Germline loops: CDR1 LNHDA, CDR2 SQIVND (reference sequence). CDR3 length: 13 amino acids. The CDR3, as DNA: TGTGCCAGTAGTGTCCAACTAGCTGACGAGCAGTACTTC. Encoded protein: CASSVQLADEQYF.

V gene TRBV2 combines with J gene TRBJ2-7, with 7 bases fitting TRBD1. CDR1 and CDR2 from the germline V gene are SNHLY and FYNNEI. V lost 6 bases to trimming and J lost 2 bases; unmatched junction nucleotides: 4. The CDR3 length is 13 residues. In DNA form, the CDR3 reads TGTGCCAGCAGACGGGACAGCGCCTACGAGCAGTACTTC. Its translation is CASRRDSAYEQYF.

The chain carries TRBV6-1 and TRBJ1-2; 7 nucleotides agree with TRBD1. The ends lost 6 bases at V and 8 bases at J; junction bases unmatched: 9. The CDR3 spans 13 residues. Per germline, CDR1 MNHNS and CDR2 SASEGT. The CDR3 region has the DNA TGTGCCAGCAGGATTGACAGGGTCAGCGGCTACACCTTC. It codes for CASRIDRVSGYTF.

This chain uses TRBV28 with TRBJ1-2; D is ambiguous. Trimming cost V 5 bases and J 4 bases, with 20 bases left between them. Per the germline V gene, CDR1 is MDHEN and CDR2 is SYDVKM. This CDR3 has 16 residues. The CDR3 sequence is CASSPSQAGWVYGYTF. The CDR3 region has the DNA TGTGCCAGCAGTCCATCTCAGGCAGGATGGGTCTATGGCTACACCTTC.

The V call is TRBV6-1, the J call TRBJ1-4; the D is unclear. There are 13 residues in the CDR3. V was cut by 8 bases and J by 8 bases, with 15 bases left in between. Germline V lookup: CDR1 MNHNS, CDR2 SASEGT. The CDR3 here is CASLGMLVEKLFF. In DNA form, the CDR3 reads TGTGCCAGCCTGGGCATGTTGGTCGAAAAACTGTTTTTT.

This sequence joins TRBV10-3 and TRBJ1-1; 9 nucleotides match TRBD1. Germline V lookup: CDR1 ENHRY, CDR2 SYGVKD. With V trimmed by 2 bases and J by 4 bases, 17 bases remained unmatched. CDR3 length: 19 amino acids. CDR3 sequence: CAISEPDPEDRGSSTEAFF. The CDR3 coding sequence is TGTGCCATCAGTGAGCCGGACCCCGAAGACAGGGGGTCGAGCACTGAAGCTTTCTTT.

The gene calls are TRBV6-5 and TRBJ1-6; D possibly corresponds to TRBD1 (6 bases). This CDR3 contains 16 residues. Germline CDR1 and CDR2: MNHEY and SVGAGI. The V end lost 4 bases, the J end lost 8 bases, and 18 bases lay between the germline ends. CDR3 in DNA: TGTGCCAGCAGTTCACCACAGGGCGCTATACATTCACCCCTCCACTTT. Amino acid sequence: CASSSPQGAIHSPLHF.

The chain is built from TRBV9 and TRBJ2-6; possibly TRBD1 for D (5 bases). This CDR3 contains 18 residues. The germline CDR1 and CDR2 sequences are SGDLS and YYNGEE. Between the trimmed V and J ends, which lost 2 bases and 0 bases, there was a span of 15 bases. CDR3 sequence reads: CASSVRQGSFSGANVLTF. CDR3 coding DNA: TGTGCCAGCAGCGTGAGGCAGGGCTCCTTCTCTGGGGCCAACGTCCTGACTTTC.

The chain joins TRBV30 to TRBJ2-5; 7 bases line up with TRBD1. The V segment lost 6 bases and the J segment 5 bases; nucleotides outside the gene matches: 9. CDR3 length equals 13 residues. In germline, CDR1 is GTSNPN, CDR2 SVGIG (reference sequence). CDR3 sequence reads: CACQTQGWETQYF. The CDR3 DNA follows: TGTGCCTGCCAAACACAGGGGTGGGAGACCCAGTACTTC.

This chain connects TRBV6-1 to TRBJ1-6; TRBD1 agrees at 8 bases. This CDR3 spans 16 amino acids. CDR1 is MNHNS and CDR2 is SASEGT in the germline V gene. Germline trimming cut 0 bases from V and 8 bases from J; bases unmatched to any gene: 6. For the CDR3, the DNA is TGTGCCAGCAGTGAAGCCCCGGGACAGGTGGATTCACCCCTCCACTTT. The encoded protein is CASSEAPGQVDSPLHF.

The CDR3, as DNA: TGTGCCAGCAGTTACGACAGCGACAACACTGAAGCTTTCTTT. Protein sequence: CASSYDSDNTEAFF. The V gene is TRBV6-5, the J gene TRBJ1-1; D may be TRBD1 (5 bases). The germline gives CDR1 MNHEY, CDR2 SVGAGI. This CDR3 comprises 14 residues. V was trimmed by 2 bases and J by 2 bases, leaving 9 bases between them.

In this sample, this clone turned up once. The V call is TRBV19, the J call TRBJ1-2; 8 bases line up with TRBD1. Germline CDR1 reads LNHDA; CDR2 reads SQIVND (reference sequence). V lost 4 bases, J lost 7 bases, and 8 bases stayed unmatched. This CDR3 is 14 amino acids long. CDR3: CASSTRTGRFGYTF. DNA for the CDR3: TGTGCCAGTAGTACCCGGACAGGGAGGTTTGGCTACACCTTC.

The CDR3 reads CASRGGVNTEAFF. The CDR3 DNA reads TGCGCCAGCAGGGGGGGGGTGAACACTGAAGCTTTCTTT. J is TRBJ1-1 and V is TRBV5-1; a possible D gene is TRBD1 (5 bases). CDR3 size: 13 residues. Trimming took off 5 bases at V and 0 bases at J, with 8 bases between the two ends. Germline CDR1 reads SGHRS; CDR2 reads YFSETQ.

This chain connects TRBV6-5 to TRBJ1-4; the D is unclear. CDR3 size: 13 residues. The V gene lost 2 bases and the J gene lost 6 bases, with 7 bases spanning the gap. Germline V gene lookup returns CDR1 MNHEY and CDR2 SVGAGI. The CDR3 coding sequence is TGTGCCAGCAGTTACGTGGCAGATGAAAAACTGTTTTTT. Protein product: CASSYVADEKLFF.

The CDR3 region has the DNA TGTGCCAGTTCACTTACGGCGGGGGGATCTATCAATCAGCCCCAGCATTTT. Its protein is CASSLTAGGSINQPQHF. The chain is built from TRBV11-2 and TRBJ1-5; possible D gene TRBD1, 5 bases. The length of the CDR3 is 17 residues. V was shortened by 9 bases and J by 3 bases, with 24 bases between the two germline ends. Germline V gene sequence: CDR1 SGHAT, CDR2 FQNNGV.

CDR3 region: CASSIRTGFNQPQHF. CDR3 coding DNA: TGTGCCAGTAGTATACGAACAGGGTTCAATCAGCCCCAGCATTTT. V and J are TRBV19 and TRBJ1-5, with TRBD1 as a possible D gene (6 bases). The CDR3 spans 15 residues. Germline CDR1 is LNHDA and CDR2 is SQIVND (reference sequence). V was trimmed by 2 bases and J by 3 bases, leaving 11 bases between them.

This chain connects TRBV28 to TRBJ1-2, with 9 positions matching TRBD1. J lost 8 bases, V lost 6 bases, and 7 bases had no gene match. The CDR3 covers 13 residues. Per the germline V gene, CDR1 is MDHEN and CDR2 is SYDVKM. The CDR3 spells CASRFDRGWGYTF. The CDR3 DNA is TGTGCCAGCAGATTCGACAGGGGGTGGGGCTACACCTTC.

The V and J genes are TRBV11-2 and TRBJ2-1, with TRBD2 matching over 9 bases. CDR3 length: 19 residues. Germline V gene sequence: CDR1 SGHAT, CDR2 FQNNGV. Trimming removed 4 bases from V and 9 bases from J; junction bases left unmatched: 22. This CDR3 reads CASSSRPPLLAGGWIEQFF. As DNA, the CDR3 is TGTGCCAGCAGCTCACGCCCGCCCCTACTAGCGGGTGGTTGGATTGAGCAGTTCTTC.

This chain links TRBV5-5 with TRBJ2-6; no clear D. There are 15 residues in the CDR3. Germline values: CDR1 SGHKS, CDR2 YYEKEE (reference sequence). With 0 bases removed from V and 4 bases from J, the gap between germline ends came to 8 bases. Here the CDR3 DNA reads TGTGCCAGCAGCTTGGTTAGCCCCGGGGCCAACGTCCTGACTTTC. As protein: CASSLVSPGANVLTF.

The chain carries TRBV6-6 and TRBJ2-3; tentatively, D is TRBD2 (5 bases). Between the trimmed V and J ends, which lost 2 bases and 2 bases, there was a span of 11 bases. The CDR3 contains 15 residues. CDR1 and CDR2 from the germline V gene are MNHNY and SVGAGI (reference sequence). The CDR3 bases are TGTGCCAGCAGTTACACGAGGGCCCACACAGATACGCAGTATTTT. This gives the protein CASSYTRAHTDTQYF.